This T cell receptor (beta chain) came from a study of shared clonotypes between healthy human individuals. Germline V gives CDR1 MRHNA, CDR2 SNTAGT. V was cut by 0 bases and J by 8 bases, with 17 bases left in between. This CDR3 has 16 amino acids. Sequencing was performed with immunoSEQ multiplex PCR; in TCRdb, only in-frame clones are kept and a portion is missing. The sample yields some 2,000,000 clones, roughly 94% seen once. Worth noting for this clone: Its cognate antigen is unknown.

The study, taken as a whole, reports: Collection of samples was limited to blood; tissue repertoires likely differ. A few donors had around 5% of their naive CD4 clonotypes in common.

The J gene is TRBJ2-1, the V gene TRBV6-4; D gene ambiguous. The sequencing sample was made of naive CD4+ T cells sorted from blood. Subset denoted: CD45RA+ positively selected. The sequence came from a man between 18 and 29 years old in good health. The CDR3 loop is CASSDSAVGVRDEQFF. The CDR3 DNA is TGTGCCAGCAGTGACTCTGCGGTTGGCGTTCGAGATGAGCAGTTCTTC.